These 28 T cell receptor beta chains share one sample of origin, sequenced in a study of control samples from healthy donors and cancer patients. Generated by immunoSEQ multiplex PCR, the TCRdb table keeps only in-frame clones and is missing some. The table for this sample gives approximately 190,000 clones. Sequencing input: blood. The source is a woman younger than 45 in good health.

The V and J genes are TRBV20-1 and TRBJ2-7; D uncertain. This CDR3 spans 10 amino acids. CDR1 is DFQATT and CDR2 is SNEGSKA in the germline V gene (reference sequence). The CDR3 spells CSAENYEQYF. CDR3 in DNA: TGCAGCGCAGAGAACTACGAGCAGTACTTC.

The CDR3 nucleotides are TGCGCCAGCAGCTTGGTGGGTCCTTATAACACTGAAGCTTTCTTT. Translation: CASSLVGPYNTEAFF. The chain is built from TRBV5-1 and TRBJ1-1; D is unclear. The CDR3 contains 15 residues. The V gene lost 0 bases and the J gene lost 2 bases, with 11 bases spanning the gap. CDR1 is SGHRS and CDR2 is YFSETQ in the germline V gene.

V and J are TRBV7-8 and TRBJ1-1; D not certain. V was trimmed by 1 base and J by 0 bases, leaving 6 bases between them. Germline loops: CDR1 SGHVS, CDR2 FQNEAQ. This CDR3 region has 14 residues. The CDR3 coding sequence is TGTGCCAGCAGCTTAGGCAGTTTGAACACTGAAGCTTTCTTT. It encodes CASSLGSLNTEAFF.

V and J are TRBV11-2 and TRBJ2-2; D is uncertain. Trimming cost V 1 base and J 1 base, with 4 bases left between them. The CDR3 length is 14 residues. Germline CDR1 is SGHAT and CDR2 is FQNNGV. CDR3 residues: CASSLVQNTGELFF. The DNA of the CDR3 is TGTGCCAGCAGCTTAGTTCAGAACACCGGGGAGCTGTTTTTT.

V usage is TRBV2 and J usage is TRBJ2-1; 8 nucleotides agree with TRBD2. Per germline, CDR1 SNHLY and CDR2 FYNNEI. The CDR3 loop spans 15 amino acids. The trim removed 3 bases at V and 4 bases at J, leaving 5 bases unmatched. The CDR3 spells CASSDAGGLYNEQFF. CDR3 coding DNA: TGTGCCAGCAGTGATGCGGGGGGACTATACAATGAGCAGTTCTTC.

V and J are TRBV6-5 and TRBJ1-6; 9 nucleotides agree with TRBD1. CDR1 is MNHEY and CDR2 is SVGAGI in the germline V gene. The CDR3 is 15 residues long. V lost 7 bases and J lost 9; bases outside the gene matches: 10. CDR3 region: CASTPRGQGSSPLHF. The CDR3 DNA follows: TGTGCCAGCACCCCACGAGGACAGGGGAGTTCACCCCTCCACTTT.

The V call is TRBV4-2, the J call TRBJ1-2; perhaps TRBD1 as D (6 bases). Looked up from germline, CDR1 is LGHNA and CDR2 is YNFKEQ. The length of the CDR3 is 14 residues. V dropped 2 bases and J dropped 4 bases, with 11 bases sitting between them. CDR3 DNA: TGTGCCAGCAGCCAACGAGGGGGGCCCTATGGCTACACCTTC. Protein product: CASSQRGGPYGYTF.

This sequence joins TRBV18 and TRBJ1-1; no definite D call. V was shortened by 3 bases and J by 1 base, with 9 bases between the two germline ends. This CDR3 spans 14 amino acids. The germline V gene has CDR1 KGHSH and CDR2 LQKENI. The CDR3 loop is CASSPYRQNTEAFF. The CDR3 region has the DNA TGTGCCAGCTCACCGTACAGACAGAACACTGAAGCTTTCTTT.

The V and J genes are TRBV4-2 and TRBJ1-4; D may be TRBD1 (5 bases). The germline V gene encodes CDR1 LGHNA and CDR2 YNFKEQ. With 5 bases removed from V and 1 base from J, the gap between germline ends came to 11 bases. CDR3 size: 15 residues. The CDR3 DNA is TGTGCCAGCAGCACCCGGGACGGAACTAATGAAAAACTGTTTTTT. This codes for CASSTRDGTNEKLFF.

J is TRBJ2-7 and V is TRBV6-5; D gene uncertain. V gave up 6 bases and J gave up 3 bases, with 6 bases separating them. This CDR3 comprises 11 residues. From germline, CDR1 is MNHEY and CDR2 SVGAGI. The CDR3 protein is CASSTHYEQYF. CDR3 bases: TGTGCCAGCAGCACTCACTACGAGCAGTACTTC.

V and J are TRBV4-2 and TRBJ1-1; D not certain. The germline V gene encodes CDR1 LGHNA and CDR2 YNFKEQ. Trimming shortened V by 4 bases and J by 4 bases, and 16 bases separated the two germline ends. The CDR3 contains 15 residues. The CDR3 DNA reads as TGTGCCAGCAGCCCGGGTCGATTCCGGGGCACTGAAGCTTTCTTT. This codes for CASSPGRFRGTEAFF.

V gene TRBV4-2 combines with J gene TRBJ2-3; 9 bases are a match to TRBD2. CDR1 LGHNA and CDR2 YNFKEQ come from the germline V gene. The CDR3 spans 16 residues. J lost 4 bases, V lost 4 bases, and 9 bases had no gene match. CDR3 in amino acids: CASSRSSGGGADTQYF. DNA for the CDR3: TGTGCCAGCAGCCGATCTAGCGGCGGGGGGGCAGATACGCAGTATTTT.

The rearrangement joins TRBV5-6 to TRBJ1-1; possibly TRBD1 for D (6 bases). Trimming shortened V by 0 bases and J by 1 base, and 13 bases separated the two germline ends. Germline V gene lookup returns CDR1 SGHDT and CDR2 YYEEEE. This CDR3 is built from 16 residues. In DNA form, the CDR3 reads TGTGCCAGCAGCTTGGGTGGGGGGCGGCGGAACACTGAAGCTTTCTTT. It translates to CASSLGGGRRNTEAFF.

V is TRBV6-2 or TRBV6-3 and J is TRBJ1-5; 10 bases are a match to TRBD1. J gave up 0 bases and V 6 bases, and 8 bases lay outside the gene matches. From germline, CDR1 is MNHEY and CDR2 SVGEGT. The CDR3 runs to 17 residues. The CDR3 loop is CASSPGTGANSNQPQHF. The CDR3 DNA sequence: TGTGCCAGCAGCCCCGGGACAGGGGCTAATAGCAATCAGCCCCAGCATTTT.

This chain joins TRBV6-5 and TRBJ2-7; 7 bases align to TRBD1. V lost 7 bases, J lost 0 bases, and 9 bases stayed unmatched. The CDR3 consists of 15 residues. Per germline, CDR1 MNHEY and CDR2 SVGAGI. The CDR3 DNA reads TGTGCCAGCACTCAACCGGGACAGCTCTCCTACGAGCAGTACTTC. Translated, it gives CASTQPGQLSYEQYF.

CDR3 in DNA: TGTGCCAGCAACCCACAGGGGGATGGCTACACCTTC. Protein: CASNPQGDGYTF. The rearrangement links TRBV7-9 to TRBJ1-2, with 8 bases that match TRBD1. The V and J ends lost 7 bases and 6 bases, in that order; junction bases with no gene match: 4. The length of the CDR3 is 12 residues. CDR1 is SEHNR and CDR2 is FQNEAQ in the germline V gene (reference sequence).

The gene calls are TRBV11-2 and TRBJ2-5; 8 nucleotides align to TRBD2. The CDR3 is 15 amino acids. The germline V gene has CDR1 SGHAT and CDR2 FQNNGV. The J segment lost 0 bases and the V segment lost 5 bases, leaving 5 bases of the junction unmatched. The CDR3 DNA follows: TGTGCCAGCAGCCGAGCGGGGGCCTACCAAGAGACCCAGTACTTC. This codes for CASSRAGAYQETQYF.

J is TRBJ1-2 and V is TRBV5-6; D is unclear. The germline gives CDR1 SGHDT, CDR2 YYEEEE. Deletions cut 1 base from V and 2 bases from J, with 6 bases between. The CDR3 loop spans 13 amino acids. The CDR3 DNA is TGTGCCAGCAGCTTGAGCCGAAACTATGGCTACACCTTC. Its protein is CASSLSRNYGYTF.

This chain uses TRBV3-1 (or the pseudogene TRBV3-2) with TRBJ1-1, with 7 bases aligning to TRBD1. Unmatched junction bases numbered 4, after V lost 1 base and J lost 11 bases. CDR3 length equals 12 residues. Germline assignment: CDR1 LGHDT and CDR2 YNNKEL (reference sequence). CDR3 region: CASSQGPGQAFF. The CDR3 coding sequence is TGTGCCAGCAGCCAAGGGCCGGGACAGGCTTTCTTT.

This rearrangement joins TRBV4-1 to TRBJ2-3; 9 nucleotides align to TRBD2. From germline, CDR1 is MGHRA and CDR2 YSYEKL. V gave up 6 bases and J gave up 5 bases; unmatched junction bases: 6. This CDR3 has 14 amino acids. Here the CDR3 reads CASRRAGGRDTQYF. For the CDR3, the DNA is TGCGCCAGCAGACGAGCGGGGGGTAGAGATACGCAGTATTTT.

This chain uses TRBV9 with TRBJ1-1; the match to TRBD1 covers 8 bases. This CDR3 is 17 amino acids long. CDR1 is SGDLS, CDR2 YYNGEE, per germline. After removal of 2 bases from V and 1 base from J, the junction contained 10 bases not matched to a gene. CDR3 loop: CASSVQGANPSNTEAFF. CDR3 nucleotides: TGTGCCAGCAGCGTGCAGGGGGCTAACCCCTCGAACACTGAAGCTTTCTTT.

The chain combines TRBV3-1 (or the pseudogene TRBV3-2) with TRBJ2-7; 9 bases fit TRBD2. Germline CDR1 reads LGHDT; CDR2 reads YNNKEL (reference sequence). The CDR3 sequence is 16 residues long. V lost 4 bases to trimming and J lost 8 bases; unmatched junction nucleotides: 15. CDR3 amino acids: CASSPLPSGGITKQYF. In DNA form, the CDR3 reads TGTGCCAGCAGCCCGCTTCCCAGCGGGGGGATTACGAAGCAGTACTTC.

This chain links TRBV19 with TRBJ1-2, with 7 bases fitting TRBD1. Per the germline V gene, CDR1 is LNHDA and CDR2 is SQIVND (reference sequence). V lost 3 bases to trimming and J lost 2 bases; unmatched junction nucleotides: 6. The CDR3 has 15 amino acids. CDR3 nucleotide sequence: TGTGCCAGTAGTATTATTGGGACAGTCAACTATGGCTACACCTTC. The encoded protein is CASSIIGTVNYGYTF.

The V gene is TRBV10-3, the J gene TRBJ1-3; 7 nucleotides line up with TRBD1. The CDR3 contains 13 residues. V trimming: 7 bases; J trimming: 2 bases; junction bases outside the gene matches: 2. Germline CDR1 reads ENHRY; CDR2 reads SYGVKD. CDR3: CAITGGPGNTIYF. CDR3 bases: TGTGCCATCACAGGGGGACCTGGAAACACCATATATTTT.

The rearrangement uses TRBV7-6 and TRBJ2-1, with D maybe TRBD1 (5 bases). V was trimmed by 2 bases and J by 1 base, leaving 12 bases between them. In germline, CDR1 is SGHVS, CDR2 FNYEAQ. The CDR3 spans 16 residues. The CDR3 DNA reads TGTGCCAGCAGCTTAATGCTCAGGGCATCCTACAATGAGCAGTTCTTC. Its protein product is CASSLMLRASYNEQFF.

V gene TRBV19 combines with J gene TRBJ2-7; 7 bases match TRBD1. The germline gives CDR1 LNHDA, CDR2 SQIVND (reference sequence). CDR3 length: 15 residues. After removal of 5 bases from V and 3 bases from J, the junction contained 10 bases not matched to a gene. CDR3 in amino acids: CASSDLQGLNYEQYF. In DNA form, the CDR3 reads TGTGCCAGTAGTGATTTACAGGGGCTTAACTACGAGCAGTACTTC.

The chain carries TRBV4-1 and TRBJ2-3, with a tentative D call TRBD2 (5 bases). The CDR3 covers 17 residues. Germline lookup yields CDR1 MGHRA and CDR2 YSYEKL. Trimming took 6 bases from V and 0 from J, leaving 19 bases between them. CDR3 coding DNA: TGCGCCAGCAGACCAGGAGGCATAAAATCTAGCACAGATACGCAGTATTTT. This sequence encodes CASRPGGIKSSTDTQYF.

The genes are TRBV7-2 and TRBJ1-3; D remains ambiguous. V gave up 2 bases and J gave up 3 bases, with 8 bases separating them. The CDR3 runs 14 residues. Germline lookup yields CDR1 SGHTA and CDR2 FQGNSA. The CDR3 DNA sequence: TGTGCCAGCAGCTTAAAGTCAATTGGAAACACCATATATTTT. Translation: CASSLKSIGNTIYF.